Shown below are 15 T cell receptor beta chains from a single sample sequenced in a study of blood T cell repertoires in COVID-19 (TCRdb year 2020). Libraries came from the immunoSEQ multiplex PCR assay. As stored in TCRdb, this immuneACCESS dataset retains in-frame rearrangements with V and J assigned. A fraction of the clones does not appear; measured against another copy, unresolved V genes explain less than half of the discrepancy, and the remainder lacks a known reason. Present in this sample are about 280,000 clones, about 90% of which were seen just once. 8.5% to 14% of the sample is held by the ten biggest clonotypes. Input material: peripheral blood. These receptor sequences come from a woman aged 25 to 39 with COVID-19, enrolled during active disease.

The V and J genes are TRBV6-6 and TRBJ1-6, with D possibly matching TRBD1 (6 bases). The CDR3 sequence is 15 residues long. The V gene lost 0 bases and the J gene lost 3 bases, with 6 bases spanning the gap. Looked up from germline, CDR1 is MNHNY and CDR2 is SVGAGI (reference sequence). This CDR3 is CASSYSTGYNSPLHF. The CDR3 coding sequence is TGTGCCAGCAGTTACTCGACAGGCTATAATTCACCCCTCCACTTT.

This clone has just one count. The chain is built from TRBV2 and TRBJ2-7; maybe TRBD2 (5 bases). In germline, CDR1 is SNHLY, CDR2 FYNNEI. This CDR3 is built from 14 residues. The V gene lost 11 bases and the J gene lost 5 bases, with 22 bases spanning the gap. The CDR3 DNA follows: TGTGCCGGACTTGGGTCCCCAGTTTATGACGAGCAGTACTTC. As protein: CAGLGSPVYDEQYF. The complete variable domain, with remaining parts taken from reference TRBV2 and TRBJ2-7, reads EPEVTQTPSHQVTQMGQEVILRCVPISNHLYFYWYRQILGQKVEFLVSFYNNEISEKSEIFDDQFSVERPDGSNFTLKIRSTKLEDSAMYFCAGLGSPVYDEQYFGPGTRLTVT.

The chain is built from TRBV6-5 and TRBJ1-5; D might be TRBD1 (5 bases). CDR1 and CDR2 (germline): MNHEY, SVGAGI. V was cut by 9 bases and J by 0 bases, with 12 bases left in between. The CDR3 covers 14 residues. The CDR3 bases are TGTGCCAGTGGGGGGGGGAATAGCAATCAGCCCCAGCATTTT. Protein sequence: CASGGGNSNQPQHF.

The chain combines TRBV19 with TRBJ2-7, with D possibly being TRBD2 (5 bases). CDR1 is LNHDA, CDR2 SQIVND, per germline (reference sequence). This CDR3 is 13 amino acids long. Trimming stripped 4 bases from V and 6 bases from J, with 13 bases between. The CDR3: CASSTPGLTEQYF. CDR3 DNA: TGTGCCAGTAGTACCCCCGGACTCACCGAGCAGTACTTC.

V is TRBV20-1 and J is TRBJ2-3; D ambiguous. This CDR3 spans 12 amino acids. V lost 3 bases and J lost 6, with 10 bases in between. Looked up from germline, CDR1 is DFQATT and CDR2 is SNEGSKA (reference sequence). CDR3: CSASPPVDTQYF. The CDR3 coding sequence is TGCAGTGCTAGTCCTCCTGTGGATACGCAGTATTTT.

This chain uses TRBV7-9 with TRBJ2-5; D possibly corresponds to TRBD1 (5 bases). The germline V gene has CDR1 SEHNR and CDR2 FQNEAQ (reference sequence). The germline V and J ends were trimmed by 4 bases and 2 bases, with 8 bases remaining between them. The CDR3 consists of 13 residues. CDR3: CASSSTEQETQYF. The CDR3 DNA reads TGTGCCAGCAGCTCGACAGAACAAGAGACCCAGTACTTC.

The chain links TRBV6-6 to TRBJ1-5, with D perhaps matching TRBD1 (5 bases). The V and J ends lost 5 bases and 7 bases respectively, with 12 bases between them. Germline CDR1 reads MNHNY; CDR2 reads SVGAGI (reference sequence). The CDR3 is 13 amino acids. CDR3 protein: CASSLQGGQPQHF. The CDR3 DNA reads as TGTGCCAGCAGTCTGCAGGGAGGCCAGCCCCAGCATTTT.

As for this clone: Within the sample, other DNA sequences also encode this same CDR3. J is TRBJ1-3 and V is TRBV3-1 (or the pseudogene TRBV3-2); D gene unclear. Germline assignment: CDR1 LGHDT and CDR2 YNNKEL (reference sequence). This CDR3 region has 14 residues. Trimming removed 4 bases at V and 4 bases at J, with 11 bases between. The CDR3 sequence is CASSLGGSGNTIYF. CDR3 nucleotides: TGTGCCAGCAGCCTGGGAGGATCAGGAAACACCATATATTTT.

This chain connects TRBV11-2 to TRBJ1-1; D perhaps matches TRBD1 (6 bases). Trimming cost V 4 bases and J 1 base, with 7 bases left between them. This CDR3 is 13 amino acids long. The germline CDR1 and CDR2 sequences are SGHAT and FQNNGV. The CDR3 nucleotides are TGTGCCAGCAGCTGGGGGCCGAACACTGAAGCTTTCTTT. Translating it yields CASSWGPNTEAFF.

This clone was picked up a small number of times. The rearrangement joins TRBV6-5 to TRBJ2-7; perhaps TRBD2 as D (5 bases). Trimming took off 0 bases at V and 4 bases at J, with 13 bases between the two ends. CDR1 is MNHEY and CDR2 is SVGAGI in the germline V gene. This CDR3 has 15 residues. The CDR3 nucleotides are TGTGCCAGCAGTTACTCGAGTCCTAGCTCGTACGAGCAGTACTTC. Protein: CASSYSSPSSYEQYF.

The V gene is TRBV3-1 (or the pseudogene TRBV3-2), the J gene TRBJ1-1; D is undetermined. CDR1 and CDR2 (germline): LGHDT, YNNKEL (reference sequence). The V end was cut by 3 bases, the J end by 0 bases, with 8 bases between. The CDR3 runs to 14 residues. CDR3 in amino acids: CASSQGRLNTEAFF. CDR3 in DNA: TGTGCCAGCAGCCAGGGCAGGCTGAACACTGAAGCTTTCTTT.

The chain joins TRBV6-5 to TRBJ2-7; TRBD1 might be the D (6 bases). Trimming removed 2 bases at V and 3 bases at J, with 17 bases between. This CDR3 has 16 amino acids. CDR1 MNHEY and CDR2 SVGAGI come from the germline V gene. The CDR3 region is CASSYALDRRIYEQYF. DNA of the CDR3: TGTGCCAGCAGTTACGCATTGGACAGACGGATCTACGAGCAGTACTTC.

The chain couples TRBV7-6 to TRBJ2-5; 10 bases align to TRBD1. CDR1 is SGHVS and CDR2 is FNYEAQ in the germline V gene. This CDR3 has 13 amino acids. J gave up 5 bases and V 5 bases, and 2 bases lay outside the gene matches. The CDR3 is CASSPGQGETQYF. The CDR3 DNA is TGTGCCAGCAGCCCGGGACAGGGGGAGACCCAGTACTTC.

This clone was found once. The chain links TRBV5-1 to TRBJ1-1; tentatively, D is TRBD1 (6 bases). CDR1 and CDR2 from the germline V gene are SGHRS and YFSETQ. Trimming removed 3 bases from V and 1 base from J, with 10 bases in between. This CDR3 is built from 14 residues. In nucleotides, the CDR3 is TGCGCCAGCAGCTGGATACAGGGGAACACTGAAGCTTTCTTT. This gives the protein CASSWIQGNTEAFF.

This chain links TRBV27 with TRBJ1-1; unclear D gene. The CDR3 is made up of 10 amino acids. Deletions cut 9 bases from V and 4 bases from J, with 6 bases between. Per germline, CDR1 MNHEY and CDR2 SMNVEV (reference sequence). The CDR3 DNA is TGTGCCAGATCGGGCACTGAAGCTTTCTTT. Protein product: CARSGTEAFF.